This TCR beta chain came from a study of shared clonotypes between healthy human individuals. Regarding the study as a whole: Compared with clonotypes that all four donors shared, non-shared clonotypes had lower generation probabilities. Although depth was large, rarefaction showed that sequencing of the sorted subsets was incomplete.

Turning to this clone: The antigen is not known.

TCRdb keeps only in-frame clones here, not all; method: immunoSEQ multiplex PCR. The sample lists some 1,600,000 clones, nearly 99% occurring once. V gave up 5 bases and J gave up 0 bases; unmatched junction bases: 10. Germline CDR1 and CDR2: MNHEY and SMNVEV (reference sequence). There are 17 residues in the CDR3. The TCR originated in a man in his thirties or forties in good health. The sample comprised naive CD4+ T cells sorted from blood. Subset indicated: CD45RA+ positively selected. The genes are TRBV27 and TRBJ2-4, with 7 bases identical to TRBD1. CDR3 loop: CASSGTGTELAKNIQYF. CDR3 nucleotides: TGTGCCAGCAGTGGAACCGGGACAGAGCTAGCCAAAAACATTCAGTACTTC.